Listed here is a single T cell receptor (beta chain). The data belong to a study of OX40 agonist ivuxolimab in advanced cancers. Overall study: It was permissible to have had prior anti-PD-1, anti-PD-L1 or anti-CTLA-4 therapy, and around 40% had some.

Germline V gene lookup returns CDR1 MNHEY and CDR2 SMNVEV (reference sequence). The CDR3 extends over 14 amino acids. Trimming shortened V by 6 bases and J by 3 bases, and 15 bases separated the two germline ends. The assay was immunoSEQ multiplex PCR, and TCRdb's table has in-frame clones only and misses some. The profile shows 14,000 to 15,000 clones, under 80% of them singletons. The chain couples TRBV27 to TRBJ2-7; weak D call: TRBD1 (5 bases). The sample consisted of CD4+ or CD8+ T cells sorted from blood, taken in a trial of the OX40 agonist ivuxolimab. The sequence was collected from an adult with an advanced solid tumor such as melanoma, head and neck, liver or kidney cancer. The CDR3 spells CASRPVTGFYEQYF. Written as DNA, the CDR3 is TGTGCCAGCAGACCCGTAACAGGATTCTACGAGCAGTACTTC.